Presented here are 22 T cell receptor beta chains from one specimen sequenced in a study of T-cell reconstitution after alpha-beta-depleted transplantation in children. The authors prepared the TCRbeta library with unique molecular identifiers. MiXCR, applied by TCRdb to the PCR reads, yields one record per CDR3 protein. The sample lists hundreds of thousands of distinct CDR3 sequences, approximately 15% seen once, with 0.9% to 1.2% in the top ten. Sequencing was performed on PBMCs from the stem cell graft donor, taken from the stem cell graft. The receptor source for this set is a human donor who donated a stem cell graft to a child with acute myeloid leukemia.

In its sample, this clonotype was seen many times. The chain recombines TRBV20-1 with TRBJ2-1; 7 bases map to TRBD2. V lost 0 bases to trimming and J lost 0 bases; unmatched junction nucleotides: 11. CDR1 is DFQATT, CDR2 SNEGSKA, per germline (reference sequence). The CDR3 has 18 amino acids. CDR3: CSARDFEGLRSSYNEQFF. DNA for the CDR3: TGCAGTGCTAGAGATTTTGAGGGACTAAGGAGCTCCTACAATGAGCAGTTCTTC.

This chain uses TRBV7-2 with TRBJ2-6; either TRBD1 or TRBD2 may fit D (5 bases each). Germline V gene data show CDR1 as SGHTA and CDR2 as FQGNSA. CDR3 length: 17 residues. Trimming left V 5 bases short and J 0 bases short, with 14 bases between. The CDR3 spells CASSATGRSSGANVLTF. Written as DNA, the CDR3 is TGTGCCAGCAGCGCGACGGGACGGAGCTCTGGGGCCAACGTCCTGACTTTC.

This clonotype has just a few counts. CDR3 DNA sequence: TGTGCCAGCAGCTTAGGCGCAGGGGGCAGCATGAACACTGAAGCTTTCTTT. It yields the protein CASSLGAGGSMNTEAFF. The chain employs TRBV7-2 and TRBJ1-1; the match to TRBD1 covers 8 bases. The ends lost 1 base at V and 0 bases at J; junction bases unmatched: 7. Germline CDR1 is SGHTA and CDR2 is FQGNSA. This CDR3 spans 17 amino acids.

This clonotype came up a few times. The chain links TRBV20-1 to TRBJ1-2; D is unresolved. Trimming took 4 bases from V and 5 from J, leaving 8 bases between them. CDR1 DFQATT and CDR2 SNEGSKA come from the germline V gene (reference sequence). The CDR3 is 11 amino acids. CDR3 region: CSAMPSYGYTF. CDR3 nucleotides: TGCAGTGCTATGCCGTCTTATGGCTACACCTTC.

This clonotype has ten or more counts. The CDR3 sequence: CSAQGLDNTEAFF. CDR3 nucleotide sequence: TGCAGTGCCCAGGGGCTGGATAACACTGAAGCTTTCTTT. This chain joins TRBV20-1 and TRBJ1-1; D is perhaps TRBD1 (6 bases). CDR3 length: 13 residues. V lost 6 bases and J lost 2, with 13 bases in between. The germline V gene has CDR1 DFQATT and CDR2 SNEGSKA (reference sequence).

This clonotype was observed many times. The gene calls are TRBV12-3 or TRBV12-4 and TRBJ2-7; D possibly corresponds to TRBD2 (5 bases). Trimming shortened V by 2 bases and J by 7 bases, and 21 bases separated the two germline ends. This CDR3 region has 16 residues. The CDR3 sequence is CASSLIGVGLTGEQYF. The CDR3 DNA reads as TGTGCCAGCAGTTTAATCGGAGTGGGCCTAACGGGGGAGCAGTACTTC.

This clonotype appeared many times. This rearrangement joins TRBV7-2 to TRBJ2-5, with 12 bases that match TRBD2. The CDR3 extends over 16 amino acids. Germline lookup yields CDR1 SGHTA and CDR2 FQGNSA. V lost 3 bases and J lost 5; bases outside the gene matches: 7. CDR3: CASSFGLAGSGETQYF. The DNA of the CDR3 is TGTGCCAGCAGCTTCGGACTAGCGGGGTCGGGGGAGACCCAGTACTTC.

This clonotype occurred many times. CDR3 nucleotides: TGTGCCAGCACCCAAGAGACAGGGGTTGGGGATTCACCCCTCCACTTT. This translates into CASTQETGVGDSPLHF. This sequence joins TRBV25-1 and TRBJ1-6, with 8 positions matching TRBD1. Per the germline V gene, CDR1 is MGHDK and CDR2 is SYGVNS. V shed 7 bases, J shed 8 bases, and the junction held 13 bases outside the gene matches. The CDR3 loop spans 16 amino acids.

This clonotype was observed at least ten times. The chain couples TRBV15 to TRBJ2-5, with 7 bases aligning to TRBD2. There are 16 residues in the CDR3. J was trimmed by 3 bases and V by 4 bases; bases with no gene match: 11. Germline CDR1 is LNHNV and CDR2 is YYDKDF (reference sequence). CDR3 nucleotides: TGTGCCACCAGCACCTGGGGGGGTAAACTTAAAGAGACCCAGTACTTC. This translates into CATSTWGGKLKETQYF.

The CDR3 here is CSARNRGGAYTDTQYF. The DNA of the CDR3 is TGCAGTGCTAGAAATCGGGGGGGGGCCTACACAGATACGCAGTATTTT. This rearrangement joins TRBV20-1 to TRBJ2-3, with TRBD2 matching 8 bases. Germline V gene sequence: CDR1 DFQATT, CDR2 SNEGSKA (reference sequence). The CDR3 sequence is 16 residues long. J gave up 2 bases and V 2 bases, and 9 bases lay outside the gene matches.

This clonotype was recorded at least ten times. V is TRBV15 and J is TRBJ1-1; D uncertain. Germline values: CDR1 LNHNV, CDR2 YYDKDF (reference sequence). The V and J ends lost 5 bases and 3 bases respectively, with 13 bases between them. CDR3 length equals 14 residues. In DNA form, the CDR3 reads TGTGCCACCAGCCTCTCGACGGTGGACACTGAAGCTTTCTTT. Translated: CATSLSTVDTEAFF.

There are many counts of this clonotype. Here the CDR3 DNA reads TGCAGTGCTAGAGGAAGGGGCACTAACTATGGCTACACCTTC. Its protein product is CSARGRGTNYGYTF. V usage is TRBV20-1 and J usage is TRBJ1-2, with a weak D call TRBD1 (5 bases). The CDR3 runs to 14 residues. The V and J ends lost 1 base and 0 bases respectively, with 9 bases between them. The germline gives CDR1 DFQATT, CDR2 SNEGSKA (reference sequence).

For this clonotype: Being one base from a much bigger clone, this may be a read error. This chain joins TRBV20-1 and TRBJ1-2; D call uncertain. Germline-derived CDR1 and CDR2 are DFQATT and SNEGSKA (reference sequence). The CDR3 has 12 amino acids. The CDR3 protein is CSARREVYSYTF. In DNA form, the CDR3 reads TGCAGTGCTCGAAGGGAAGTCTATAGCTACACCTTC.

This clonotype was observed many times. This chain joins TRBV20-1 and TRBJ2-4, with D perhaps TRBD1 (6 bases). The V gene lost 6 bases and the J gene lost 4 bases, with 16 bases spanning the gap. Germline V gene lookup returns CDR1 DFQATT and CDR2 SNEGSKA (reference sequence). The CDR3 contains 14 residues. The CDR3 sequence is CSAFAGTPKNIQYF. CDR3 sequence (DNA): TGCAGTGCCTTTGCCGGGACACCAAAAAACATTCAGTACTTC.

As for this clonotype: Being one base from a much bigger clone, this may be a read error. The missing conserved phenylalanine or tryptophan at the end of this CDR3 makes a read error likely. This chain joins TRBV7-2 and TRBJ1-2; 11 bases match TRBD1. CDR3 length: 15 amino acids. Losses at the gene ends were 5 bases for V and 4 bases for J; bases not matched to a gene: 6. Per the germline V gene, CDR1 is SGHTA and CDR2 is FQGNSA. CDR3 sequence reads: CASSLSGTGGYGYTY. For the CDR3, the DNA is TGTGCCAGCAGCCTATCCGGGACAGGGGGCTATGGCTACACCTAC.

V is TRBV5-1 and J is TRBJ2-5, with 16 bases aligning to TRBD2. Unmatched junction bases numbered 6, after V lost 0 bases and J lost 4 bases. This CDR3 spans 18 amino acids. In germline, CDR1 is SGHRS, CDR2 YFSETQ. CDR3 amino acids: CASSLEGTSGGARETQYF. Here the CDR3 DNA reads TGCGCCAGCAGCTTGGAGGGGACTAGCGGGGGGGCCCGAGAGACCCAGTACTTC. The entire variable domain, with the rest obtained from reference TRBV5-1 and TRBJ2-5, is as follows: KAGVTQTPRYLIKTRGQQVTLSCSPISGHRSVSWYQQTPGQGLQFLFEYFSETQRNKGNFPGRFSGRQFSNSRSEMNVSTLELGDSALYLCASSLEGTSGGARETQYFGPGTRLLVL.

The chain joins TRBV27 to TRBJ2-5; 10 bases fit TRBD1. V was pared by 5 bases and J by 5 bases, with 8 bases of the junction left unmatched. The CDR3 is made up of 15 amino acids. Germline CDR1 MNHEY, CDR2 SMNVEV (reference sequence). The CDR3 reads CASSPAGQGMETQYF. As DNA, the CDR3 is TGTGCCAGCAGTCCCGCGGGACAGGGGATGGAGACCCAGTACTTC.

This clonotype was detected ten times or more. The V call is TRBV20-1, the J call TRBJ2-1; 9 nucleotides align to TRBD1. Germline-derived CDR1 and CDR2 are DFQATT and SNEGSKA (reference sequence). V shed 0 bases, J shed 3 bases, and the junction held 9 bases outside the gene matches. The CDR3 consists of 17 residues. The CDR3 bases are TGCAGTGCTAGAGATCAAACAGGGGGCGTACTCTACAATGAGCAGTTCTTC. Translating gives CSARDQTGGVLYNEQFF.

In this sample, this clonotype turned up a few times. The chain carries TRBV18 and TRBJ2-3; the D gene is possibly TRBD2 (6 bases). The V gene lost 2 bases and the J gene lost 4 bases, with 13 bases spanning the gap. The length of the CDR3 is 15 residues. Germline V gene lookup returns CDR1 KGHSH and CDR2 LQKENI. CDR3 in DNA: TGTGCCAGCTCACCAAGGAGACTAGTATCAGATACGCAGTATTTT. It translates to CASSPRRLVSDTQYF.

This clonotype came up many times. The chain recombines TRBV15 with TRBJ2-7; perhaps TRBD1 as D (6 bases). The V end was cut by 1 base, the J end by 2 bases, with 9 bases between. CDR3 size: 14 residues. The germline V gene has CDR1 LNHNV and CDR2 YYDKDF (reference sequence). The CDR3 DNA follows: TGTGCCACCAGCAGAGGGGACACCCCCTACGAGCAGTACGTC. As protein: CATSRGDTPYEQYV.

V and J are TRBV6-2 or TRBV6-3 and TRBJ2-7; no definite D call. Between the trimmed V and J ends, which lost 0 bases and 4 bases, there was a span of 7 bases. Germline CDR1 and CDR2: MNHEY and SVGEGT. The CDR3 contains 13 residues. DNA of the CDR3: TGTGCCAGCAGTTACTCCGTCGGTTACGAGCAGTACGTC. Translation gives CASSYSVGYEQYV.

This clonotype has just a few counts. The rearrangement uses TRBV4-3 and TRBJ2-1, with D unclear. The CDR3 has 13 amino acids. CDR1 is LGHNA, CDR2 YSLEER, per germline. V lost 2 bases to trimming and J lost 4 bases, with 6 bases between them. For the CDR3, the DNA is TGCGCCAGCAGCCAACACATTTACAATGAGCAGTTCTTC. Protein product: CASSQHIYNEQFF.